These T cell receptor beta chains were read from a single sample in a study of T cells in Graves' hyperthyroidism and ophthalmopathy. From the multiplex PCR reads, TCRdb called clonotypes with MiXCR, one entry per CDR3 protein. The sample has roughly 300,000 distinct CDR3 sequences; about 15% are singletons. Sequenced material: blood. The receptors derive from a woman between 25 and 40 years old with Graves' hyperthyroidism. The CDR3 runs from the conserved cysteine through the conserved F or W. The D gene is left open where the match is weak. Clone size is shown for a subset of rows, as once, few, many or a class of expanded clone.

d_call	v_call	clone_size	cdr3_length	j_call	cdr3_nt	cdr3_aa
TRBD2	TRBV28	many	15	TRBJ2-1	TGTGCCAGCAGTTTCACTAGCGGGAGGGCCTATGAGCAGTTCTTC	CASSFTSGRAYEQFF
.	TRBV28	.	12	TRBJ1-2	TGTGCCAGCAGTCCCCGATTCTATGGCTACACCTTC	CASSPRFYGYTF
.	TRBV7-2	.	16	TRBJ2-1	TGTGCCAGCAGCTTGGGGCCCGGGGCAACCTACAATGAGCAGTTCTTC	CASSLGPGATYNEQFF
.	TRBV3-1	few	14	TRBJ2-7	TGTGCCAGCAGCCCTAGTGGGAGTGCCTACGAGCAGTACTTC	CASSPSGSAYEQYF
TRBD2	TRBV20-1	many	14	TRBJ2-3	TGCAGTGCAACTAGCGGGAGAGGTGGAGATACGCAGTATTTT	CSATSGRGGDTQYF
TRBD2	TRBV3-1	few	16	TRBJ2-7	TGTGCCAGCAGCCAAGTAGTTGGACTAGCGGATTACGAGCAGTACTTC	CASSQVVGLADYEQYF
.	TRBV14	many	15	TRBJ2-5	TGTGCCAGCAGCCCCGTGAGCGGAGGGGTGGAGACCCAGTACTTC	CASSPVSGGVETQYF
.	TRBV7-8	many	14	TRBJ2-3	TGTGCCAGCAGCTTAGAGGCTAGCACAGATACGCAGTATTTT	CASSLEASTDTQYF
.	TRBV9	many	14	TRBJ2-7	TGTGCCAGCAGCGTAGGAGTAGCCTACTACGAGCAGTACTTC	CASSVGVAYYEQYF
.	TRBV20-1	.	15	TRBJ2-7	TGCAGTGCTAGGATGGACCGACCTAGGACCTACGAGCAGTACTTC	CSARMDRPRTYEQYF
.	TRBV28	few	13	TRBJ2-5	TGTGCCAGCAGTTTATCCTCCCTGGGGACCCAGCACTTC	CASSLSSLGTQHF
.	TRBV7-6	many	15	TRBJ2-7	TGTGCCAGCAGCAGAAGGGAAGGGGCGTTCAACGAGCAGTACTTC	CASSRREGAFNEQYF
.	TRBV20-1	many	14	TRBJ2-3	TGCAGTGCTAGAAGTTCCGGAAACACAGATACGCAGTATTTT	CSARSSGNTDTQYF
TRBD2	TRBV20-1	.	18	TRBJ2-1	TGCAGTGCTAGTCCCCTAGCGGGCCTCACCATACCCAACAATGAGCAGTTCTTC	CSASPLAGLTIPNNEQFF
TRBD2	TRBV20-1	.	17	TRBJ2-7	TGCAGTGCTAGAGGTGGTGCGGGAGGGCTTGATTGGTACGAGCAGTACTTC	CSARGGAGGLDWYEQYF
.	TRBV9	.	16	TRBJ1-3	TGTGCCAGCAGCGGGGGACGACAAGGCCGGGGAAACACCATATATTTT	CASSGGRQGRGNTIYF
TRBD2	TRBV29-1	many	13	TRBJ2-7	TGCAGCGTTCTGACGGGAGGCTCCTACGAGCAGTACTTC	CSVLTGGSYEQYF
TRBD1	TRBV13	few	16	TRBJ2-2	TGTGCCAGCAGCTGGGGGACAGGGGGCATCACCGGGGAGCTGTTTTTT	CASSWGTGGITGELFF
.	TRBV20-1	.	12	TRBJ2-3	TGCAGTGCCGGAGGTCCTGGAAATACGCAGTATTTT	CSAGGPGNTQYF
TRBD1	TRBV2	many	14	TRBJ1-1	TGTGCCAGCAGGCAACAGGGGACGAACACTGAAGCTTTCTTT	CASRQQGTNTEAFF
.	TRBV25-1	.	16	TRBJ2-5	TGTGCCAGCAGTGAAGGCTTTAGCGGTGCCGGGGAGACCCAGTACTTC	CASSEGFSGAGETQYF
TRBD2	TRBV28	many	15	TRBJ2-6	TGTGCCAGCAGCTTACCGGGAGGGGGGGCCAACGTCCTGACTTTC	CASSLPGGGANVLTF
.	TRBV6-1	.	14	TRBJ1-4	TGTGCCAGCAGCCCCGGACGGGTTAATGAAAAACTGTTTTTT	CASSPGRVNEKLFF
.	TRBV28	many	10	TRBJ1-6	TGTGCCAGCGGAAGTTCACCCCTCCACTTT	CASGSSPLHF
.	TRBV28	.	15	TRBJ2-6	TGTGCCAGCAGCGTCAGAAACTCTGGGGCCAACGTCCTGACTTTC	CASSVRNSGANVLTF
.	TRBV20-1	few	13	TRBJ2-7	TGCAGTGCTAGAGCCTCCCCCCGCTACGAGCAGTACTTC	CSARASPRYEQYF
.	TRBV29-1	.	13	TRBJ1-5	TGCAGCGTTCAGACAGCCGGCGGGCAGCCCCAGCATTTT	CSVQTAGGQPQHF
.	TRBV7-3	.	18	TRBJ2-1	TGTGCCAGCAGCTTAACGGGCCTGCTAGTGGCGGGTAACAATGAGCAGTTCTTC	CASSLTGLLVAGNNEQFF
.	TRBV11-2	many	12	TRBJ1-1	TGTGCCAGCAGCTCACAGGGAACTGAAGCTTTCTTT	CASSSQGTEAFF
.	TRBV4-3	.	15	TRBJ1-4	TGCGCCAGCAGCCGAGACCAGGGGACTAATGAAAAACTGTTTTTT	CASSRDQGTNEKLFF
.	TRBV19	many	14	TRBJ2-5	TGTGCCAGTAGTATGGCTAGCGCGCAAGAGACCCAGTACTTC	CASSMASAQETQYF
.	TRBV7-6	many	14	TRBJ2-1	TGTGCCAGCAGCTCGGGTTCGGGGTTCTATGAGCAGTTCTTC	CASSSGSGFYEQFF
.	TRBV19	few	14	TRBJ1-5	TGTGCCAGTAGTGGGGGACCCTGGGATCAGCCCCAGCATTTT	CASSGGPWDQPQHF
TRBD2	TRBV7-8	few	19	TRBJ2-1	TGTGCCAGCAGCAAAAGGACTAGCGGGTGGGGGCCCAATACTCATGAGCAGTTCTTC	CASSKRTSGWGPNTHEQFF
.	TRBV20-1	.	14	TRBJ1-3	TGCAGTGCAAATCGACGGGACTCTGGAAACACCATATATTTT	CSANRRDSGNTIYF
.	TRBV20-1	.	15	TRBJ1-6	TGCAGTGCTAGAGCGGGTACGGGGGAAAATTCACCCCTCCACTTT	CSARAGTGENSPLHF
TRBD1	TRBV11-2	few	15	TRBJ1-4	TGTGCCAGCAGCCCGGGACGGACAGGGGAGGAAAAACTGTTTTTT	CASSPGRTGEEKLFF
TRBD1	TRBV5-1	.	16	TRBJ2-7	TGCGCCAGTCGCCCCCCGGCTAAACAGGGGGGCTACGAGCAGTACTTC	CASRPPAKQGGYEQYF
TRBD1	TRBV28	few	16	TRBJ1-1	TGTGCCAGCAACGACACGCCCAGGGGGATAAAGACTGAAGCTTTCTTT	CASNDTPRGIKTEAFF
.	TRBV9	many	13	TRBJ1-1	TGTGCCAGCAGCGACCAGGTGAACACTGAAGCTTTCTTT	CASSDQVNTEAFF
.	TRBV11-2	.	13	TRBJ1-5	TGTGCCAGCAGCCGGGTGGGGGACCAGCCCCAGCATTTT	CASSRVGDQPQHF
.	TRBV20-1	few	14	TRBJ1-1	TGCAGTGCTAGAGATCGACGGACGAACACTGAAGCTTTCTTT	CSARDRRTNTEAFF
TRBD2	TRBV20-1	many	14	TRBJ2-1	TGCAGTGCTAGAGTGACTAGCGGGTTCAATGAGCAGTTCTTC	CSARVTSGFNEQFF
.	TRBV28	many	12	TRBJ1-2	TGTGCCAGCAGCCGGACAGCATATGGCTACACCTTC	CASSRTAYGYTF
TRBD1	TRBV19	.	15	TRBJ2-3	TGTGCCAGTAGTATAGCACCGGGACAGAAGAATACGCAGTATTTT	CASSIAPGQKNTQYF
.	TRBV14	few	16	TRBJ2-3	TGTGCCAGCAGCCAAGTGGGCGGTGGAAGCACAGATACGCAGTATTTT	CASSQVGGGSTDTQYF
.	TRBV25-1	many	15	TRBJ1-6	TGTGCCAGCAGTGTCGGCGGGTCCTATAATTCACCCCTCCACTTT	CASSVGGSYNSPLHF
.	TRBV19	.	14	TRBJ2-2	TGTGCCAGTAGTATGGGGGTAGACACCGGGGAGCTGTTTTTT	CASSMGVDTGELFF
TRBD1	TRBV9	many	15	TRBJ2-3	TGTGCCAGCAGCACGGGACAGCTTAACACAGATACGCAGTATTTT	CASSTGQLNTDTQYF
.	TRBV29-1	few	13	TRBJ1-5	TGCAGCGTTGTTTTGGGGTTGCATCAGCCCCAGCATTTT	CSVVLGLHQPQHF
.	TRBV6-5	many	14	TRBJ1-1	TGTGCCAGCAGCTACCTGGGGATGAACACTGAAGCTTTCTTT	CASSYLGMNTEAFF
TRBD2	TRBV6-1	many	14	TRBJ2-7	TGTGCCAGCAGAGATAGCGGGGGGTCCTACGAGCAGTACTTC	CASRDSGGSYEQYF
.	TRBV13	.	16	TRBJ1-6	TGTGCCAGCAGCACCCAAGAGGGCGGGGGCCGCACACCCCTCCACTTT	CASSTQEGGGRTPLHF
.	TRBV5-1	few	13	TRBJ1-4	TGCGCCAGCAGCTTGGCCGTCGGGAGAGGACTGTTTTTT	CASSLAVGRGLFF